This T cell receptor beta chain was identified in a study of spatial heterogeneity in lung cancer. Broader study findings: Counts of ubiquitous and regional expanded TCRs tracked ubiquitous and regional nonsynonymous mutations, respectively. In tumors, expanded intratumoral alpha and beta TCR counts tracked mutation counts.

A distinct unique molecular identifier was carried by each TCR cDNA molecule. Using its own MiXCR run on the 5' RACE reads, TCRdb lists one record per CDR3 protein. Counted here are some 4,500 distinct CDR3 sequences, roughly 7% occurring once; the ten biggest clones make up roughly a quarter. V was trimmed by 3 bases and J by 4 bases, leaving 16 bases between them. The CDR3 length is 15 residues. CDR1 is SGDLS and CDR2 is YYNGEE in the germline V gene. This clonotype was observed many times. The antigen is undetermined. Indicated time point: sample taken at primary tumor resection. Around 68 TRACERx patients with early, untreated non-small cell lung cancer donated samples. Unsorted tumor, nontumor lung tissue or cryopreserved PBMC supplied the whole RNA.

This sequence originates from a male donor with early-stage non-small cell lung cancer. The input for sequencing was lung tumor tissue, taken at surgery. V gene TRBV9 combines with J gene TRBJ1-2; D might be TRBD1 (5 bases). The CDR3 loop is CASSADTTRGYGYTF. DNA of the CDR3: TGTGCCAGCAGCGCCGACACAACAAGGGGCTATGGCTACACCTTC.